These T cell receptor beta chains were read from a single sample in a study of cytomegalovirus exposure and HLA in healthy donors. TCRdb's copy holds only in-frame clones and misses some; the assay was immunoSEQ multiplex PCR. This table has roughly 130,000 clones, 70% to 80% appearing once. The sequenced sample was PBMCs. The receptors derive from a woman aged 60-75 years in good health and CMV-seropositive. Each CDR3 is given with its conserved first and last residue. The order of the fields is CDR3 DNA, CDR3 protein, V gene, clone size, D gene, J gene, CDR3 length. D genes are given only for firm matches. A clone size is listed for some rows: how often the clone was seen (once, few, many), or a class if it is expanded.

TGTGCCAGCAGTGGACTCAGTAGCAATCAGCCCCAGCATTTT CASSGLSSNQPQHF TRBV25-1 . . TRBJ1-5 14
TGTGCCAGCAGCTTCGGGAGTCTGGGGGAGCAGTACTTC CASSFGSLGEQYF TRBV7-3 . . TRBJ2-5 13
TGCGCCAGCAGCCAAGTGATTAGCGGGGGGGAAAACAATGAGCAGTTCTTC CASSQVISGGENNEQFF TRBV4-1 few TRBD2 TRBJ2-1 17
TGTGCCAGCTCAGGACAGGGGACCTCTGGAAACACCATATATTTT CASSGQGTSGNTIYF TRBV18 . TRBD1 TRBJ1-3 15
TGTGCCAGCAGCTTAGATGCGAACGAGCAGTACTTC CASSLDANEQYF TRBV11-3 once . TRBJ2-7 12
TGTGCCAGCAGCTTCGGGGGAGGGGTAGCCTACGAGCAGTACTTT CASSFGGGVAYEQYF TRBV7-2 . TRBD2 TRBJ2-7 15
TGTGCCAGCACCCTATTCAGGACGGACTACCAAGAGACCCAGTACTTC CASTLFRTDYQETQYF TRBV6-6 once . TRBJ2-5 16
TGTGCCAGCAGACCCCCTTCGCTGAGGGGCTACACCTTC CASRPPSLRGYTF TRBV6-5 . . TRBJ1-2 13
TGCGCCAGCAGCCTCACCCTAGTCAGGGGCGTTAATTCACCCCTCCACTTT CASSLTLVRGVNSPLHF TRBV4-1 . . TRBJ1-6 17
TGCGCCAGCAGCTTGGTGAGCCGGGACACTGAAGCTTTCTTT CASSLVSRDTEAFF TRBV5-1 . . TRBJ1-1 14
TGTGCCAGCAGTGAAGCCCTAGACAGGGGAGGCGAGCAGTACTTC CASSEALDRGGEQYF TRBV6-1 . TRBD1 TRBJ2-7 15
TGTGCCAGCAGCTTATCGGGGGGCTCTGGAAACACCATATATTTT CASSLSGGSGNTIYF TRBV11-1 . . TRBJ1-3 15
TGTGCCAGTAACGCAGGGGGCGCTTCTAACTATGGCTACACCTTC CASNAGGASNYGYTF TRBV19 . TRBD1 TRBJ1-2 15
TGTGCCAGCAGCCAAGGGCCTGGAGGAGGATATGGCTACACCTTC CASSQGPGGGYGYTF TRBV4-2 . . TRBJ1-2 15
TGTGCCAGCAGTTTTGACAGAACCTACACAGATACGCAGTATTTT CASSFDRTYTDTQYF TRBV27 . . TRBJ2-3 15
TGTGCCAGCCATGGACAGGGGGGGAATGAGCAGTTCTTC CASHGQGGNEQFF TRBV21-1 . . TRBJ2-1 13
TGCGCCAGCAGCTTGTCTAGTCGGCAAGAGACCCAGTACTTC CASSLSSRQETQYF TRBV5-1 . . TRBJ2-5 14
TGTGCCAGTAGAGGGGGCGTTTACAAAGCTTTCTTT CASRGGVYKAFF TRBV19 few TRBD1 TRBJ1-1 12
TGCAGCGCCGCTCAGGGAGGAGATCAGCCCCAGCATTTT CSAAQGGDQPQHF TRBV29-1 . . TRBJ1-5 13
TGTGCCAGCAGCCCAATGGGGCTTCGAGAAAAACTGTTTTTT CASSPMGLREKLFF TRBV5-6 . . TRBJ1-4 14
TGCGCCAGCAGCTTGGAGTGGGGGACTGGTTCACCCCTCCACTTT CASSLEWGTGSPLHF TRBV5-1 . . TRBJ1-6 15